This passage covers 13 T cell receptor beta chains from one sample sequenced in a study of shared clonotypes between healthy human individuals. TCRdb keeps only in-frame clones here, not all; method: immunoSEQ multiplex PCR. The data hold about 2.3 million clones, with approximately 95% observed a single time. Sample: naive CD4+ T cells from PBMCs. The subset was: CD45RA+ positively selected. Source of these receptors: a man aged 18 to 29 in good health. Some clones in this sample may be carry-over from other donors' samples.

The chain recombines TRBV5-1 with TRBJ1-2; 7 bases fit TRBD1. Germline CDR1 reads SGHRS; CDR2 reads YFSETQ. V lost 2 bases to trimming and J lost 2 bases; unmatched junction nucleotides: 6. This CDR3 comprises 15 residues. The DNA for the CDR3 is TGCGCCAGCAGCTTAAAGGGACAGTTCAACTATGGCTACACCTTC. Protein: CASSLKGQFNYGYTF.

The V call is TRBV7-3, the J call TRBJ2-1, with D perhaps being TRBD1 or TRBD2 (5 bases each). In germline, CDR1 is SGHTA, CDR2 FQGTGA. The V end lost 2 bases, the J end lost 4 bases, and 12 bases lay between the germline ends. This CDR3 is built from 15 residues. The CDR3 protein is CASSLAKGSYNEQFF. The CDR3 DNA reads TGTGCCAGCAGCTTAGCAAAGGGGAGTTACAATGAGCAGTTCTTC.

The V call is TRBV7-2, the J call TRBJ1-5; D is perhaps TRBD1 (5 bases). The CDR3 extends over 14 amino acids. Trimming shortened V by 0 bases and J by 7 bases, and 10 bases separated the two germline ends. The germline V gene has CDR1 SGHTA and CDR2 FQGNSA. DNA for the CDR3: TGTGCCAGCAGCTTAGCTAGGGGAGGCCAGCCCCAGCATTTT. Encoded protein: CASSLARGGQPQHF.

J is TRBJ1-2 and V is TRBV6-4; D call uncertain. Per the germline V gene, CDR1 is MRHNA and CDR2 is SNTAGT. This CDR3 region has 15 residues. V was cut by 5 bases and J by 1 base, with 14 bases left in between. In DNA form, the CDR3 reads TGTGCCAGCAGTCGACAATCGGGAGGTAACTATGGCTACACCTTC. Amino acids: CASSRQSGGNYGYTF.

Comments on this clone: Other DNA sequences in the same sample also yield this CDR3. The chain links TRBV6-5 to TRBJ1-5; TRBD1 is a possible D gene (5 bases). The V gene lost 0 bases and the J gene lost 7 bases, with 10 bases spanning the gap. From germline, CDR1 is MNHEY and CDR2 SVGAGI. This CDR3 region has 14 residues. The CDR3 sequence: CASSYSRAGQPQHF. As DNA, the CDR3 is TGTGCCAGCAGTTACTCCAGGGCTGGACAGCCCCAGCATTTT.

V usage is TRBV6-5 and J usage is TRBJ1-2; D uncertain. Germline CDR1 is MNHEY and CDR2 is SVGAGI. Trimming shortened V by 5 bases and J by 3 bases, and 7 bases separated the two germline ends. The CDR3 is 12 residues long. CDR3 DNA sequence: TGTGCCAGCAGTAGACATGACTATGGCTACACCTTC. This gives the protein CASSRHDYGYTF.

This chain uses TRBV6-1 with TRBJ2-7, with TRBD1 identical over 7 bases. Germline V gives CDR1 MNHNS, CDR2 SASEGT. V shed 2 bases, J shed 1 base, and the junction held 5 bases outside the gene matches. The CDR3 runs to 15 residues. The DNA of the CDR3 is TGTGCCAGCAGTGAAAGAAGGGGGCTGTCCTACGAGCAGTACTTC. Protein sequence: CASSERRGLSYEQYF.

V and J are TRBV19 and TRBJ2-1, with D perhaps TRBD1 or TRBD2 (6 bases each). CDR1 is LNHDA and CDR2 is SQIVND in the germline V gene (reference sequence). This CDR3 has 16 residues. The germline V and J ends were trimmed by 4 bases and 8 bases, with 21 bases remaining between them. As DNA, the CDR3 is TGTGCCAGTAGTAAGTCGCCGGGCCTGGGGGGCGATGAGCAGTTCTTC. Translated: CASSKSPGLGGDEQFF.

The chain recombines TRBV11-2 with TRBJ1-1, with TRBD1 matching 9 bases. The CDR3 extends over 16 amino acids. V trimming: 3 bases; J trimming: 1 base; junction bases outside the gene matches: 6. Looked up from germline, CDR1 is SGHAT and CDR2 is FQNNGV. DNA for the CDR3: TGTGCCAGCAGCTTTAAGGCGGGACAGGGGAACACTGAAGCTTTCTTT. This codes for CASSFKAGQGNTEAFF.

V usage is TRBV6-1 and J usage is TRBJ1-3; D not certain. The CDR3 spans 12 residues. V lost 6 bases, J lost 4 bases, and 7 bases lay in between. Germline values: CDR1 MNHNS, CDR2 SASEGT. The CDR3 nucleotides are TGTGCCAGCAGGGTCACGGGAAACACCATATATTTT. Its protein product is CASRVTGNTIYF.

The chain combines TRBV7-2 with TRBJ2-7, with D perhaps TRBD1 (5 bases). The CDR3 has 14 residues. CDR1 is SGHTA, CDR2 FQGNSA, per germline. The ends were cut back, 3 bases at V and 2 bases at J, with 11 bases in the middle. The CDR3 spells CASSFGRETYEQYF. As DNA, the CDR3 is TGTGCCAGCAGCTTCGGCAGGGAAACCTACGAGCAGTACTTC. Looking up the rest from reference TRBV7-2 and TRBJ2-7 gives the full variable domain: GAGVSQSPSNKVTEKGKDVELRCDPISGHTALYWYRQSLGQGLEFLIYFQGNSAPDKSGLPSDRFSAERTGGSVSTLTIQRTQQEDSAVYLCASSFGRETYEQYFGPGTRLTVT.

The rearrangement uses TRBV2 and TRBJ2-5; 12 bases agree with TRBD1. The V gene end was trimmed by 10 bases and the J gene end by 5 bases; junction bases not matched to a gene: 8. In germline, CDR1 is SNHLY, CDR2 FYNNEI. CDR3 length equals 14 residues. CDR3 coding DNA: TGTGCCACCAACCGGGACAGGGGGCAGGAGACCCAGTACTTC. This translates into CATNRDRGQETQYF.

The V call is TRBV5-5, the J call TRBJ2-5, with a tentative D call TRBD2 (7 bases). Trimming removed 4 bases at V and 3 bases at J, with 19 bases between. Germline CDR1 and CDR2: SGHKS and YYEKEE (reference sequence). The CDR3 runs to 16 residues. The chain's CDR3 is CASSPPRGLAEETQYF. The CDR3 DNA follows: TGTGCCAGCAGCCCCCCTCGGGGGCTAGCGGAAGAGACCCAGTACTTC.